The 18 T cell receptor beta chains listed next were all sequenced from one sample in a study of blood T cell repertoires in COVID-19. Method: immunoSEQ multiplex PCR; TCRdb's copy keeps in-frame clones and lacks some. The sample lists roughly 200,000 clones, roughly 89% seen once, with 10% in the top ten. Sequencing input: PBMCs or T cells enriched from blood (not recorded which). The receptors derive from a man younger than 35 with acute COVID-19.

The chain links TRBV28 to TRBJ1-2; D remains unclear. V lost 10 bases to trimming and J lost 1 base, with 4 bases between them. This CDR3 comprises 10 residues. From germline, CDR1 is MDHEN and CDR2 SYDVKM. The CDR3 DNA is TGTGCCACCCATAACTATGGCTACACCTTC. Protein sequence: CATHNYGYTF.

The chain is built from TRBV7-3 and TRBJ2-5; 9 bases map to TRBD2. Germline V CDR1 and CDR2: SGHTA, FQGTGA. After removal of 2 bases from V and 4 bases from J, the junction contained 5 bases not matched to a gene. The CDR3 is 15 amino acids. The CDR3 sequence is CASSLLAGTPETQYF. CDR3 sequence (DNA): TGTGCCAGCAGCTTACTAGCGGGAACCCCAGAGACCCAGTACTTC. Variable domain in full (rest from reference TRBV7-3 and TRBJ2-5): GAGVSQTPSNKVTEKGKYVELRCDPISGHTALYWYRQSLGQGPEFLIYFQGTGAADDSGLPNDRFFAVRPEGSVSTLKIQRTERGDSAVYLCASSLLAGTPETQYFGPGTRLLVL.

The chain joins TRBV12-3 or TRBV12-4 to TRBJ2-3, with D possibly TRBD2 on 6 matching bases. The CDR3 consists of 13 residues. V was trimmed by 4 bases and J by 5 bases, leaving 10 bases between them. The CDR3 is CASSWDGGDTQYF. In DNA, the CDR3 is TGTGCCAGCAGTTGGGACGGGGGAGATACGCAGTATTTT.

This clone turned up a few times. Distinct nucleotide sequences in the sample also encode this CDR3. This chain links TRBV5-1 with TRBJ2-7; 12 nucleotides line up with TRBD2. CDR1 SGHRS and CDR2 YFSETQ come from the germline V gene. This CDR3 spans 14 amino acids. V lost 0 bases to trimming and J lost 5 bases; unmatched junction nucleotides: 0. As DNA, the CDR3 is TGCGCCAGCAGCTTGGGGACTAGCGGGAACGAGCAGTACTTC. Its protein product is CASSLGTSGNEQYF.

The chain is built from TRBV3-1 (or the pseudogene TRBV3-2) and TRBJ1-3; D gene unclear. The germline CDR1 and CDR2 sequences are LGHDT and YNNKEL (reference sequence). The CDR3 runs to 14 residues. The V end lost 1 base, the J end lost 6 bases, and 10 bases lay between the germline ends. This chain's CDR3 is CASSQGKRVNTIYF. For the CDR3, the DNA is TGTGCCAGCAGCCAAGGGAAGAGGGTAAACACCATATATTTT.

The genes are TRBV19 and TRBJ2-1; perhaps TRBD2 as D (5 bases). Between the trimmed V and J ends, which lost 3 bases and 9 bases, there was a span of 18 bases. Germline-derived CDR1 and CDR2 are LNHDA and SQIVND (reference sequence). This CDR3 has 15 amino acids. This CDR3 reads CASSILSGPLSEQFF. As DNA, the CDR3 is TGTGCCAGTAGTATTCTGAGCGGTCCCTTGAGTGAGCAGTTCTTC.

CDR3 DNA: TGTGCCAGCAGTTTAACGGAGATTCATGGCTACACCTTC. It is translated as CASSLTEIHGYTF. The rearrangement links TRBV28 to TRBJ1-2, with D unclear. CDR1 and CDR2 from the germline V gene are MDHEN and SYDVKM. This CDR3 is 13 amino acids long. The V and J ends lost 2 bases and 6 bases respectively, with 10 bases between them.

V and J are TRBV5-1 and TRBJ2-1, with 8 positions matching TRBD1. The trim removed 3 bases at V and 3 bases at J, leaving 8 bases unmatched. CDR1 and CDR2 (germline): SGHRS, YFSETQ. The CDR3 sequence is 16 residues long. CDR3 protein: CASSWIGQGGYNEQFF. The CDR3 DNA reads TGCGCCAGCAGCTGGATAGGACAGGGAGGCTACAATGAGCAGTTCTTC. Full variable domain (rest looked up from reference TRBV5-1 and TRBJ2-1): KAGVTQTPRYLIKTRGQQVTLSCSPISGHRSVSWYQQTPGQGLQFLFEYFSETQRNKGNFPGRFSGRQFSNSRSEMNVSTLELGDSALYLCASSWIGQGGYNEQFFGPGTRLTVL.

This clone showed up just once. The chain joins TRBV29-1 to TRBJ2-3; D ambiguous. Per germline, CDR1 SQVTM and CDR2 ANQGSEA. The CDR3 runs to 14 residues. Trimming cost V 0 bases and J 1 base, with 8 bases left between them. The CDR3 DNA reads TGCAGCGTTGAAGAGATCCCGGGCACAGATACGCAGTATTTT. It encodes CSVEEIPGTDTQYF.

The sample holds one count of this clone. CDR3 region: CASSDLSGSYYEQYF. The CDR3 region has the DNA TGCGCCAGCAGCGACCTTAGCGGGAGCTACTACGAGCAGTACTTC. The V call is TRBV5-1, the J call TRBJ2-7; 9 nucleotides match TRBD2. Germline CDR1 and CDR2: SGHRS and YFSETQ. This CDR3 comprises 15 residues. With 4 bases clipped from V and 3 bases from J, the junction kept 8 bases outside the gene matches. Full variable domain (missing parts from reference TRBV5-1 and TRBJ2-7): KAGVTQTPRYLIKTRGQQVTLSCSPISGHRSVSWYQQTPGQGLQFLFEYFSETQRNKGNFPGRFSGRQFSNSRSEMNVSTLELGDSALYLCASSDLSGSYYEQYFGPGTRLTVT.

J is TRBJ1-3 and V is TRBV2, with D tentatively TRBD1 (6 bases). CDR3 length: 15 residues. V was cut by 11 bases and J by 0 bases, with 17 bases left in between. Per the germline V gene, CDR1 is SNHLY and CDR2 is FYNNEI. The CDR3 spells CAWDTVISSGNTIYF. In DNA, the CDR3 is TGTGCCTGGGACACCGTTATTTCCTCTGGAAACACCATATATTTT.

The chain uses TRBV19 and TRBJ2-1; perhaps TRBD2 as D (6 bases). Germline V gene lookup returns CDR1 LNHDA and CDR2 SQIVND (reference sequence). The V end lost 7 bases, the J end lost 8 bases, and 18 bases lay between the germline ends. The CDR3 totals 14 residues. The chain's CDR3 is CASKKRQRAYEQFF. In DNA, the CDR3 is TGTGCCAGTAAAAAACGGCAGCGGGCATATGAGCAGTTCTTC.

The chain combines TRBV28 with TRBJ1-5; D gene unclear. Germline loops: CDR1 MDHEN, CDR2 SYDVKM. Trimming removed 3 bases at V and 6 bases at J, with 6 bases between. The CDR3 length is 12 residues. As DNA, the CDR3 is TGTGCCAGCAGTTTTCGGAGTCAGCCCCAGCATTTT. This sequence encodes CASSFRSQPQHF.

This chain joins TRBV19 and TRBJ2-7; 7 nucleotides line up with TRBD2. V shed 5 bases, J shed 2 bases, and the junction held 9 bases outside the gene matches. CDR1 is LNHDA, CDR2 SQIVND, per germline (reference sequence). The CDR3 totals 15 residues. DNA for the CDR3: TGTGCCAGTAGTGAGGAGGGAGGGTTCCCCTACGAGCAGTACTTC. Translating gives CASSEEGGFPYEQYF.

In its sample, this clone was seen a few times. This sequence joins TRBV29-1 and TRBJ1-1; 7 nucleotides align to TRBD1. Germline CDR1 reads SQVTM; CDR2 reads ANQGSEA. J gave up 0 bases and V 7 bases, and 5 bases lay outside the gene matches. This CDR3 has 13 residues. DNA for the CDR3: TGCAGCGCTCTACAGGGGATGAACACTGAAGCTTTCTTT. As protein: CSALQGMNTEAFF. The full variable domain, completed using reference TRBV29-1 and TRBJ1-1, is SAVISQKPSRDICQRGTSLTIQCQVDSQVTMMFWYRQQPGQSLTLIATANQGSEATYESGFVIDKFPISRPNLTFSTLTVSNMSPEDSSIYLCSALQGMNTEAFFGQGTRLTVV.

The chain has TRBV28 and TRBJ1-1; D gene uncertain. The length of the CDR3 is 13 residues. Germline V gene lookup returns CDR1 MDHEN and CDR2 SYDVKM. V was shortened by 3 bases and J by 1 base, with 6 bases between the two germline ends. The CDR3 loop reads CASSFYRNTEAFF. The CDR3 DNA is TGTGCCAGCAGTTTCTACAGGAACACTGAAGCTTTCTTT.

V usage is TRBV5-1 and J usage is TRBJ1-1; D gene ambiguous. In germline, CDR1 is SGHRS, CDR2 YFSETQ. This CDR3 has 15 residues. Trimming took 2 bases from V and 0 from J, leaving 11 bases between them. The CDR3 DNA is TGCGCCAGCAGCTTCTCCGCGGGGATGAACACTGAAGCTTTCTTT. Translating it yields CASSFSAGMNTEAFF.

V gene TRBV7-9 combines with J gene TRBJ2-7; 9 nucleotides line up with TRBD1. Germline CDR1 and CDR2: SEHNR and FQNEAQ (reference sequence). V was pared by 1 base and J by 4 bases, with 5 bases of the junction left unmatched. There are 15 residues in the CDR3. The CDR3 DNA reads as TGTGCCAGCAGCTTAGGGACAGGGGAGCCTTACGAGCAGTACTTC. Residues: CASSLGTGEPYEQYF.